What follows is one T cell receptor (beta chain) and its context. The antigen is unknown. V dropped 6 bases and J dropped 10 bases, with 16 bases sitting between them. The CDR3 sequence is 13 residues long. The data originate from a study of human T cells and chemical hapten exposure. Study-level information: Patches that contained 0.01% DPC were applied to the upper back and read at 6 days. Small pooled library volume differences mainly caused per-sample TCR yield variation.

Time point meaning: patch test 2, 6 weeks after DPC sensitization. Treatment meaning: therapeutic diphenylcyclopropenone sensitization with weekly scalp DPC. TCRdb analysed the RACE reads with MiXCR anew, one entry per CDR3 protein. Of roughly 52,000 distinct CDR3 sequences listed, about 9.9% are singletons. Notes on the study in general: Expanded TCR sets contained significantly more large CDR3 similarity clusters than controls. Each of the donors had alopecia, so their immune responses may not resemble those of healthy people.

The chain has TRBV12-3 or TRBV12-4 and TRBJ2-1, with D hard to call. The input for sequencing was whole blood, taken in connection with sensitization to the hapten diphenylcyclopropenone (DPC). The TCR originated in a woman aged 45 to 65 with alopecia areata. Some clones in this sample may be carry-over from other donors' samples. The CDR3 region has the DNA TGTGCCAGCAGCCCGCTGGGCAGGCACGAGCAGTTCTTC. Its protein is CASSPLGRHEQFF.